The next 17 T cell receptor beta chains were all read from a single sample in a study of T cells in Graves' hyperthyroidism and ophthalmopathy. RNA transcripts served as the template for amplifying TCR beta CDR3 regions. The TCR CDR3 was amplified in a first-round RT-PCR using the HTBI primer set. Using its own MiXCR run on the multiplex PCR reads, TCRdb lists one record per CDR3 protein. The sample shows under 700,000 distinct CDR3 sequences, under 60% of them seen only once. The source material was peripheral blood or thyroid tissue (not recorded which). Receptors originate from a young woman with Graves' hyperthyroidism.

As regards this clonotype: Because the CDR3's place on the DNA is in doubt, the DNA is left out and the CDR3 is given as listed by TCRdb. The rearrangement uses TRBV9 and TRBJ1-5; the table's D gene call, TRBD1, was not cross checked with the DNA. Germline CDR1 is SGDLS and CDR2 is YYNGEE. The CDR3 region is 15 residues in length, termini included. The CDR3 here is CASSPSGQEISPSIF.

The count of this clonotype is one. J is TRBJ2-6 and V is TRBV15; a weak D match, TRBD1 (5 bases). Germline loops: CDR1 LNHNV, CDR2 YYDKDF (reference sequence). The CDR3 has 17 amino acids. Trimming removed 5 bases from V and 0 bases from J, with 14 bases in between. The CDR3 here is CATSGHGHNSGANVLTF. CDR3 nucleotide sequence: TGTGCCACCAGCGGACACGGACACAACTCTGGGGCCAACGTCCTGACTTTC.

This sequence joins TRBV7-9 and TRBJ2-7; 14 bases align to TRBD2. Germline lookup yields CDR1 SEHNR and CDR2 FQNEAQ (reference sequence). The CDR3 has 17 residues. The V and J ends lost 4 bases and 3 bases, in that order; junction bases with no gene match: 8. The CDR3, as DNA: TGTGCCAGCAGCTCGTCGGGACTAGCGGGAGTGTTCTACGAGCAGTACTTC. Protein: CASSSSGLAGVFYEQYF.

The chain has TRBV7-6 and TRBJ2-7; 8 bases fit TRBD1. V lost 6 bases, J lost 7 bases, and 11 bases stayed unmatched. Germline CDR1 and CDR2: SGHVS and FNYEAQ. The CDR3 runs 14 residues. The CDR3 here is CASSPGTGGGEQYF. CDR3 sequence (DNA): TGTGCCAGCAGTCCCGGGACAGGTGGAGGAGAGCAGTACTTC.

The chain is built from TRBV19 and TRBJ2-3, with 7 bases aligning to TRBD1. This CDR3 has 16 residues. Germline lookup yields CDR1 LNHDA and CDR2 SQIVND (reference sequence). Germline trimming cut 5 bases from V and 6 bases from J; bases unmatched to any gene: 14. This chain's CDR3 is CASSRDRVVALDTQYF. In nucleotides, the CDR3 is TGTGCCAGTAGTCGCGACAGGGTTGTTGCACTGGATACGCAGTATTTT.

This chain connects TRBV24-1 to TRBJ1-5, with 12 bases fitting TRBD1. Germline CDR1 and CDR2: KGHDR and SFDVKD. The CDR3 contains 16 residues. The CDR3 loop is CATGYRDRGLHKPQHF. CDR3 nucleotides: TGTGCAACCGGGTACCGGGACAGGGGGCTTCACAAGCCCCAGCATTTT.

J is TRBJ1-3 and V is TRBV6-5; no definite D call. This CDR3 comprises 13 residues. Germline values: CDR1 MNHEY, CDR2 SVGAGI. Trimming cost V 5 bases and J 4 bases, with 9 bases left between them. The CDR3 DNA sequence: TGTGCCAGCAGTCCCCTGGTAGGAAACACCATATATTTT. The encoded protein is CASSPLVGNTIYF.

V gene TRBV6-1 combines with J gene TRBJ1-1; D may be TRBD1 (6 bases). Trimming pared 6 bases from V and 5 bases from J, leaving 22 bases between. The CDR3 covers 16 residues. Germline CDR1 and CDR2: MNHNS and SASEGT. CDR3 loop: CASRRGLEGLWTEAFF. The DNA of the CDR3 is TGTGCCAGCAGGAGGGGGTTGGAGGGACTGTGGACTGAAGCTTTCTTT.

The rearrangement joins TRBV5-8 to TRBJ1-5, with D unclear. Trimming took 4 bases from V and 3 from J, leaving 8 bases between them. This CDR3 region has 13 residues. Germline loops: CDR1 SGHTS, CDR2 YDEGEE. Here the CDR3 reads CASSRRTNQPQHF. For the CDR3, the DNA is TGTGCCAGCAGCCGTCGGACCAATCAGCCCCAGCATTTT.

This clonotype came up a few times. J is TRBJ2-7 and V is TRBV2; 7 bases agree with TRBD2. V lost 6 bases and J lost 6; bases outside the gene matches: 8. Germline values: CDR1 SNHLY, CDR2 FYNNEI. This CDR3 is built from 13 residues. CDR3 protein: CASRVTSSVEQYF. The CDR3, as DNA: TGTGCCAGCAGAGTGACTAGCTCGGTCGAGCAGTACTTC. The variable domain in full, with the rest retrieved from reference TRBV2 and TRBJ2-7, is EPEVTQTPSHQVTQMGQEVILRCVPISNHLYFYWYRQILGQKVEFLVSFYNNEISEKSEIFDDQFSVERPDGSNFTLKIRSTKLEDSAMYFCASRVTSSVEQYFGPGTRLTVT.

This clonotype showed up just a few times. This chain connects TRBV10-3 to TRBJ2-7; 9 positions match TRBD2. The J segment lost 5 bases and the V segment lost 10 bases, leaving 9 bases of the junction unmatched. Germline-derived CDR1 and CDR2 are ENHRY and SYGVKD. There are 13 residues in the CDR3. The CDR3 is CATGGREGNEQYF. CDR3 DNA: TGTGCCACCGGGGGGCGGGAGGGCAACGAGCAGTACTTC.

In its sample, this clonotype was seen a few times. Germline is not matched at one junction end, which may reflect a read error. V and J are TRBV7-2 and TRBJ2-2; D possibly corresponds to TRBD2 (6 bases). Germline V CDR1 and CDR2: SGHTA, FQGNSA. This CDR3 contains 13 residues. CDR3 amino acids: CANSRESAGELFF. The CDR3 nucleotides read TGTGCCAACAGCCGGGAGTCCGCCGGGGAGCTGTTTTTT.

In regard to this clonotype: This may come from a read error, since a much larger clone is one base off. This sequence joins TRBV2 and TRBJ1-6, with 10 bases identical to TRBD1. CDR1 is SNHLY, CDR2 FYNNEI, per germline. V trimming: 5 bases; J trimming: 6 bases; junction bases outside the gene matches: 7. This CDR3 is 16 amino acids long. CDR3 sequence: CASSIDRGRINSPLHF. The CDR3 DNA follows: TGTGCCAGCAGTATAGACAGGGGGCGCATTAATTCACCCCTCCACTTT.

Of note for this clonotype: A single base separates this from a much larger clone, so it may be a read error. V usage is TRBV7-4 and J usage is TRBJ2-6; maybe TRBD1 (5 bases). This CDR3 is 14 amino acids long. The germline gives CDR1 SGHVT, CDR2 SQSDAQ. CDR3 amino acids: CASSPPSGANILTF. The CDR3 region has the DNA TGTGCCAGCAGCCCCCCCTCTGGGGCCAACATCCTGACTTTC. The full variable domain, completed using reference TRBV7-4 and TRBJ2-6, is GAGVSQSPRYKVAKRGRDVALRCDSISGHVTLYWYRQTLGQGSEVLTYSQSDAQRDKSGRPSGRFSAERPERSVSTLKIQRTEQGDSAVYLCASSPPSGANILTFGAGSRLTVL.

This clonotype was seen more than once but under ten times. The chain recombines TRBV15 with TRBJ2-6; D unclear. Trimming stripped 3 bases from V and 3 bases from J, with 6 bases between. Germline-derived CDR1 and CDR2 are LNHNV and YYDKDF (reference sequence). The CDR3 runs to 14 residues. The CDR3 sequence: CATSSGRGANVLTF. As DNA, the CDR3 is TGTGCCACCAGCAGCGGACGTGGGGCCAACGTCCTGACTTTC.

This clonotype appeared a few times. The genes are TRBV25-1 and TRBJ1-1; D not resolved. V shed 5 bases and J shed 8 bases, with 15 bases lying between them. This CDR3 contains 13 residues. The germline V gene has CDR1 MGHDK and CDR2 SYGVNS. CDR3 DNA sequence: TGTGCCAGCAGTTACCACGGGCGAAACGAAGCTTTCTTT. It is translated as CASSYHGRNEAFF.

The V call is TRBV11-1, the J call TRBJ1-2; D perhaps matches TRBD1 (5 bases). CDR3 length: 14 amino acids. Per the germline V gene, CDR1 is SGHAT and CDR2 is FQDESV (reference sequence). Between the trimmed V and J ends, which lost 2 bases and 8 bases, there was a span of 15 bases. The CDR3, as DNA: TGTGCCAGCAGCTTATCGGGGCCTCCACCCGGCTACACCTTC. This codes for CASSLSGPPPGYTF.